This T cell receptor beta chain was obtained from a study of beta chain features in type 1 diabetes. This clone showed up just a few times. Expressed TCRB transcripts were sequenced after all isolated RNA was converted to cDNA. The repertoire was sequenced with immunoSEQ multiplex PCR; TCRdb's copy has only in-frame clones and lacks some. This sample has roughly 230,000 clones, with about 10% found just once. Germline CDR1 GTSNPN, CDR2 SVGIG (reference sequence). The CDR3 is 14 amino acids. V was pared by 0 bases and J by 3 bases, with 4 bases of the junction left unmatched. Sequenced sample: naive CD4+ T cells from blood. This receptor was obtained from a woman under 30 in good health. The gene calls are TRBV30 and TRBJ2-7; 8 bases match TRBD1. The DNA for the CDR3 is TGTGCCTGGAGTGTATCAACAGGGGGCTACGAGCAGTACTTC. Translation: CAWSVSTGGYEQYF. The complete variable domain, with remaining parts taken from reference TRBV30 and TRBJ2-7, reads SQTIHQWPATLVQPVGSPLSLECTVEGTSNPNLYWYRQAAGRGLQLLFYSVGIGQISSEVPQNLSASRPQDRQFILSSKKLLLSDSGFYLCAWSVSTGGYEQYFGPGTRLTVT.